The count of the clone carrying this TCR beta chain is one. Its cognate antigen is unknown. The germline gives CDR1 SNHLY, CDR2 FYNNEI. This CDR3 has 16 residues. Deletions cut 4 bases from V and 3 bases from J, with 16 bases between. These data are taken from a study of shared clonotypes between healthy human individuals. Overall study findings and caveats: About 5% of naive CD4 clonotypes were shared across a few donors.

Using immunoSEQ multiplex PCR, the repertoire was profiled, and TCRdb retains in-frame clones only, with some absent. The table has about 1 million clones, about 75% seen once. The source of this sequence is a man aged 18 to 30 in good health. The sequenced sample consisted of memory CD4+ T cells sorted from blood. As to subset: CD45RA-negative fraction. J is TRBJ1-5 and V is TRBV2, with a weak D call TRBD1 (6 bases). The CDR3 DNA reads as TGTGCCAGCAGTGTTTTACAGGGCAGGGACAATCAGCCCCAGCATTTT. Translated: CASSVLQGRDNQPQHF.